This is a list of T cell receptor beta chains from one sample in a study of T-cell reconstitution after alpha-beta-depleted transplantation in children. In TCRdb, the PCR reads were re-called with MiXCR into one record per CDR3 protein. This sample has 150,000 to 200,000 distinct CDR3 sequences, with less than 15% found just once. The material was PBMCs from the stem cell graft donor, obtained from the stem cell graft. These receptors were obtained from a human donor who donated a stem cell graft to a child with acute lymphoblastic leukemia. Both conserved end residues are part of each CDR3. The D gene is left open where the match is weak. The size field is filled for only some rows; it gives once, few, many or a size class.

size	J	D	V	CDR3	DNA
many	TRBJ1-1	NA	TRBV29-1	CSVGPRVGNTEAFF	TGCAGCGTTGGTCCGAGGGTGGGGAACACTGAAGCTTTCTTT
many	TRBJ2-5	NA	TRBV12-3/TRBV12-4	CASRTGETQYF	TGTGCCAGCAGGACTGGAGAGACCCAGTACTTC
many	TRBJ2-5	TRBD2	TRBV11-1	CASSSGRWPSGRNLETQYF	TGTGCCAGCAGCTCAGGGAGGTGGCCTAGCGGGAGGAATTTGGAGACCCAGTACTTC
many	TRBJ1-1	NA	TRBV28	CATQRNTEAFF	TGTGCGACGCAGAGGAACACTGAAGCTTTCTTT
many	TRBJ1-5	TRBD1	TRBV12-3/TRBV12-4	CASRPGQERDQPQHF	TGTGCCAGCAGGCCGGGACAGGAAAGGGATCAGCCCCAGCATTTT
few	TRBJ1-1	NA	TRBV7-9	CASSTNRGVPANTEAFF	TGTGCCAGCAGTACCAATCGCGGGGTCCCAGCGAACACTGAAGCTTTCTTT
NA	TRBJ1-2	NA	TRBV11-2	CASSLESLNYGYTF	TGTGCCAGCAGCTTAGAAAGCCTTAACTATGGCTACACCTTC
many	TRBJ2-1	TRBD2	TRBV12-3/TRBV12-4	CASSTGPGGLAGNEQFF	TGTGCCAGCAGTACCGGTCCCGGGGGGCTAGCGGGAAATGAGCAGTTCTTC
NA	TRBJ1-5	NA	TRBV28	CASSFQGPKGNQPQHF	TGTGCCAGCAGTTTTCAGGGGCCTAAGGGGAATCAGCCCCAGCATTTT
NA	TRBJ1-1	NA	TRBV29-1	CSVGRGAVNTEAFF	TGCAGCGTTGGACGGGGGGCGGTGAACACTGAAGCTTTCTTT
many	TRBJ2-7	TRBD2	TRBV7-9	CASNSGRGAYEQYF	TGTGCCAGCAATAGCGGGAGGGGGGCCTACGAGCAGTACTTC
many	TRBJ1-2	NA	TRBV20-1	CSATGSNYGYTF	TGCAGTGCTACAGGGTCTAACTATGGCTACACCTTC
few	TRBJ2-1	TRBD1	TRBV5-1	CASSLDAGGNGNEQFF	TGCGCCAGCAGCTTGGACGCAGGGGGCAACGGTAATGAGCAGTTCTTC
many	TRBJ1-2	NA	TRBV6-1	CASSGGTGYGYTF	TGTGCCAGCAGTGGCGGGACTGGCTATGGCTACACCTTC
many	TRBJ2-3	NA	TRBV5-1	CASSLGLGEDTQYF	TGCGCCAGCAGCTTAGGTCTAGGTGAAGACACGCAGTATTTT
many	TRBJ2-7	TRBD1	TRBV7-8	CASSVRDRIYEQYF	TGTGCCAGCAGCGTCCGGGACAGAATCTACGAGCAGTACTTC
many	TRBJ1-1	NA	TRBV7-9	CASSDGQSKAFF	TGTGCCAGCAGCGACGGACAGAGCAAAGCTTTCTTT